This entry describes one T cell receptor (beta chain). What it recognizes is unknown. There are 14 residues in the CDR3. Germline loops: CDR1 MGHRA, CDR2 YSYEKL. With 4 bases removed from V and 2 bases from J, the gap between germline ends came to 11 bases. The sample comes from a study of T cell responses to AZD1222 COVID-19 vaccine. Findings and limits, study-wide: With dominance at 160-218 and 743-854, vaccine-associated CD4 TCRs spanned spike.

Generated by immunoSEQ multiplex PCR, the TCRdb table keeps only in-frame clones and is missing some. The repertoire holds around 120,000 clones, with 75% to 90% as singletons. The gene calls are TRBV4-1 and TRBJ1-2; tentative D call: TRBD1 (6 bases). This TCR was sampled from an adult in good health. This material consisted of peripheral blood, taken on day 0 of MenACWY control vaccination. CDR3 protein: CASSPTDSNYGYTF. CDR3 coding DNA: TGCGCCAGCAGCCCGACGGACAGCAACTATGGCTACACCTTC.